This entry lists 7 T cell receptor beta chains sequenced from one sample in a study of T cell responses to AZD1222 COVID-19 vaccine. Clones were sequenced by immunoSEQ multiplex PCR, and TCRdb holds only the in-frame ones, with some missing. Of tens of thousands of clones in the sample, approximately 84% were seen once. The sequenced sample was peripheral blood, obtained 28 days after the second AZD1222 dose. The receptors originated from an adult who received the AZD1222 COVID-19 vaccine.

The chain joins TRBV30 to TRBJ1-4; 8 bases agree with TRBD1. Trimming removed 4 bases from V and 7 bases from J; junction bases left unmatched: 2. CDR3 length equals 12 residues. Germline CDR1 reads GTSNPN; CDR2 reads SVGIG (reference sequence). CDR3 coding DNA: TGTGCCTGGAACAGGGGGATTGAAAAACTGTTTTTT. This codes for CAWNRGIEKLFF.

The rearrangement uses TRBV28 and TRBJ1-4; TRBD1 might be the D (5 bases). The germline V gene encodes CDR1 MDHEN and CDR2 SYDVKM. V dropped 4 bases and J dropped 5 bases, with 14 bases sitting between them. The CDR3 is 15 amino acids. The CDR3 sequence is CASSSPGPKNEKLFF. The CDR3 region has the DNA TGTGCCAGCAGTTCGCCGGGACCCAAGAATGAAAAACTGTTTTTT.

This clone was counted a few times. V usage is TRBV10-3 and J usage is TRBJ1-4; D is possibly TRBD1 (6 bases). This CDR3 has 15 amino acids. Germline V CDR1 and CDR2: ENHRY, SYGVKD. V lost 6 bases, J lost 4 bases, and 15 bases lay in between. This chain's CDR3 is CAISALGQNNEKLFF. For the CDR3, the DNA is TGTGCCATCAGCGCTTTAGGACAGAATAATGAAAAACTGTTTTTT.

The chain employs TRBV6-5 and TRBJ2-7; TRBD2 aligns across 7 bases. The CDR3 is 16 amino acids. Germline CDR1 MNHEY, CDR2 SVGAGI. The V segment lost 0 bases and the J segment 0 bases; nucleotides outside the gene matches: 5. This CDR3 reads CASSYSPSGDSYEQYF. The CDR3 DNA follows: TGTGCCAGCAGTTACTCCCCCAGCGGGGACTCCTACGAGCAGTACTTC.

The V call is TRBV18, the J call TRBJ2-7; TRBD1 matches 8 bases. The CDR3 runs 13 residues. Germline CDR1 is KGHSH and CDR2 is LQKENI. Unmatched junction bases numbered 4, after V lost 4 bases and J lost 5 bases. Here the CDR3 DNA reads TGTGCCAGCTCACTCGGACAGGGCCACGAGCAGTACTTC. Translated, it gives CASSLGQGHEQYF. Filled out from reference TRBV18 and TRBJ2-7, the complete variable domain reads NAGVMQNPRHLVRRRGQEARLRCSPMKGHSHVYWYRQLPEEGLKFMVYLQKENIIDESGMPKERFSAEFPKEGPSILRIQQVVRGDSAAYFCASSLGQGHEQYFGPGTRLTVT.

V usage is TRBV5-1 and J usage is TRBJ2-3; 8 positions agree with TRBD2. This CDR3 contains 17 residues. V gave up 4 bases and J gave up 1 base; unmatched junction bases: 11. The germline gives CDR1 SGHRS, CDR2 YFSETQ. CDR3 nucleotides: TGCGCCAGCAGCCCGGGCTCAGCGGGAGTCGGCACAGATACGCAGTATTTT. Translated, it gives CASSPGSAGVGTDTQYF.

This chain uses TRBV28 with TRBJ1-5, with TRBD1 identical over 7 bases. The germline V gene has CDR1 MDHEN and CDR2 SYDVKM. CDR3 length: 16 residues. Germline trimming cut 3 bases from V and 4 bases from J; bases unmatched to any gene: 9. Here the CDR3 reads CASSFAVGDRNQPQHF. For the CDR3, the DNA is TGTGCCAGCAGTTTCGCTGTGGGGGACAGAAATCAGCCCCAGCATTTT.